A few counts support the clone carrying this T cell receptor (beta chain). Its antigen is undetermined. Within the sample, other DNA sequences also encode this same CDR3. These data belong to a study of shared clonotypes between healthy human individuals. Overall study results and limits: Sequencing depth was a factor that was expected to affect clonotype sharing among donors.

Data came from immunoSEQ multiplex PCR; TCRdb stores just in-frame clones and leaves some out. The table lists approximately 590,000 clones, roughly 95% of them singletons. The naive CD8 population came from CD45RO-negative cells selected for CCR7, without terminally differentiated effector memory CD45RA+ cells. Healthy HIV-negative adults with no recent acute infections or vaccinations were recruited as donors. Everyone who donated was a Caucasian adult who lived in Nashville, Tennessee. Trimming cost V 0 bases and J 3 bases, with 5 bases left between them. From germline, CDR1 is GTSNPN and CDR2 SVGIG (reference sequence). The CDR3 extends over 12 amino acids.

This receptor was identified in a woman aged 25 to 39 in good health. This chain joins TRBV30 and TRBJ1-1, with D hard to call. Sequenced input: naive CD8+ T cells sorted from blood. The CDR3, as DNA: TGTGCCTGGAGTGTCGGGTACACTGAAGCTTTCTTT. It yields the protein CAWSVGYTEAFF.